Listed here are 27 T cell receptor beta chains from one sample, sequenced in a study of shared clonotypes between healthy human individuals. Generated by immunoSEQ multiplex PCR, the TCRdb table keeps only in-frame clones and is missing some. The sample shows some 1.1 million clones, approximately 80% of them seen only once. Sequencing was done on a sample of memory CD4+ T cells from PBMCs. The subset was: CD45RA-negative fraction. Receptors were obtained from a man aged 18 to 30 in good health. Some clones in this sample may be carry-over from other donors' samples.

This clone was found many times. The CDR3: CASSPGQGEGSGANVLTF. CDR3 coding DNA: TGTGCCAGCAGTCCGGGACAGGGGGAAGGCTCTGGGGCCAACGTCCTGACTTTC. The V call is TRBV27, the J call TRBJ2-6; TRBD1 matches 11 bases. This CDR3 is built from 18 residues. Germline V lookup: CDR1 MNHEY, CDR2 SMNVEV (reference sequence). Trimming at V came to 5 bases and at J to 0 bases, leaving 6 bases not matched to a gene.

This chain joins TRBV2 and TRBJ1-5; D possibly corresponds to TRBD1 (6 bases). The CDR3 has 13 residues. CDR1 is SNHLY and CDR2 is FYNNEI in the germline V gene. V lost 6 bases, J lost 9 bases, and 15 bases lay in between. CDR3 sequence: CASRADRLGPQHF. As DNA, the CDR3 is TGTGCCAGCAGGGCGGACAGACTCGGGCCCCAGCATTTT.

The chain joins TRBV5-1 to TRBJ2-5, with 15 bases identical to TRBD2. This CDR3 has 18 amino acids. The ends lost 1 base at V and 5 bases at J; junction bases unmatched: 9. Germline V gene data show CDR1 as SGHRS and CDR2 as YFSETQ. This chain's CDR3 is CASSLSGTSGRYVETQYF. The DNA for the CDR3 is TGCGCCAGCAGCTTGAGTGGGACTAGCGGGAGGTATGTGGAGACCCAGTACTTC. The full variable domain, rest sourced from reference TRBV5-1 and TRBJ2-5, is KAGVTQTPRYLIKTRGQQVTLSCSPISGHRSVSWYQQTPGQGLQFLFEYFSETQRNKGNFPGRFSGRQFSNSRSEMNVSTLELGDSALYLCASSLSGTSGRYVETQYFGPGTRLLVL.

With respect to this clone: Different DNA sequences within this sample yield the same CDR3. CDR3 DNA sequence: TGTGCCAGCAGCGTAGACGGGAGCACAGATACGCAGTATTTT. It encodes CASSVDGSTDTQYF. The V and J genes are TRBV9 and TRBJ2-3, with unresolved D. This CDR3 has 14 residues. The V gene lost 0 bases and the J gene lost 0 bases, with 5 bases spanning the gap. Per germline, CDR1 SGDLS and CDR2 YYNGEE.

This clone has only one observation. J is TRBJ1-2 and V is TRBV19; no clear D. The V gene's germline CDR1 is LNHDA and CDR2 SQIVND (reference sequence). Between the trimmed V and J ends, which lost 5 bases and 8 bases, there was a span of 18 bases. This CDR3 region has 14 residues. CDR3 bases: TGTGCCAGTAGTGCTTCGGGGAACTATGGCGGCTACACCTTC. Protein product: CASSASGNYGGYTF.

A single count supports this clone. This chain links TRBV7-9 with TRBJ1-1, with D perhaps TRBD1 (5 bases). The CDR3 covers 13 residues. CDR1 and CDR2 (germline): SEHNR, FQNEAQ (reference sequence). V lost 2 bases and J lost 11, with 15 bases in between. CDR3 sequence reads: CASSLTGAPRAFF. Here the CDR3 DNA reads TGTGCCAGCAGCTTAACAGGAGCCCCCAGGGCTTTCTTT.

The chain has TRBV7-3 and TRBJ1-3; possibly TRBD1 for D (6 bases). The CDR3 spans 16 residues. Per germline, CDR1 SGHTA and CDR2 FQGTGA. Trimming took 8 bases from V and 0 from J, leaving 17 bases between them. DNA for the CDR3: TGTGCCAGCTCTCTCGGCCCGGGGGCCTCTGGAAACACCATATATTTT. Translation gives CASSLGPGASGNTIYF.

The V gene is TRBV5-1, the J gene TRBJ1-1, with 8 bases lining up with TRBD1. This CDR3 is built from 15 residues. From germline, CDR1 is SGHRS and CDR2 YFSETQ. The CDR3 protein is CASSRGDRPNTEAFF. DNA of the CDR3: TGCGCTAGTAGTAGGGGGGACAGGCCGAACACTGAAGCTTTCTTT.

The chain uses TRBV21-1 and TRBJ1-5. TRBV21-1 is a pseudogene segment. The CDR3 extends over 17 amino acids. The CDR3 is CASSKARKVSSNQPQHF. The CDR3 DNA reads as TGTGCCAGCAGCAAAGCGCGGAAGGTATCGAGCAATCAGCCCCAGCATTTT.

The chain carries TRBV5-5 and TRBJ1-1, with D uncertain. CDR1 and CDR2 from the germline V gene are SGHKS and YYEKEE (reference sequence). There are 13 residues in the CDR3. V lost 4 bases and J lost 4, with 11 bases in between. The chain's CDR3 is CASSPQGRTEAFF. CDR3 DNA: TGTGCCAGCAGCCCCCAAGGGCGCACTGAAGCTTTCTTT.

As concerns this clone: This sequence may be a read error, since a much larger clone differs from it by one base. The chain joins TRBV28 to TRBJ1-1; D not certain. This CDR3 is built from 14 residues. Germline V gene data show CDR1 as MDHEN and CDR2 as SYDVKM. Trimming cost V 2 bases and J 1 base, with 8 bases left between them. CDR3 loop: CASSLRRANTEAFF. The CDR3 nucleotides are TGTGCCAGCAGTTTACGGAGGGCGAACACTGAAGCTTTCTTT.

The chain links TRBV18 to TRBJ2-7, with 10 bases that match TRBD1. Germline assignment: CDR1 KGHSH and CDR2 LQKENI. The CDR3 consists of 16 residues. Trimming at V came to 3 bases and at J to 2 bases, leaving 7 bases not matched to a gene. CDR3 nucleotide sequence: TGTGCCAGCTCACCCGCGGGACAGGGGATAACCTACGAGCAGTACTTC. This encodes CASSPAGQGITYEQYF.

This rearrangement joins TRBV18 to TRBJ1-1; possible D gene TRBD1, 5 bases. The CDR3 has 13 residues. The germline gives CDR1 KGHSH, CDR2 LQKENI. Trimming took 7 bases from V and 0 from J, leaving 9 bases between them. CDR3 sequence (DNA): TGTGCCAGCTTGAGGGGCCTGAACACTGAAGCTTTCTTT. Its protein is CASLRGLNTEAFF.

The chain has TRBV7-9 and TRBJ2-7; tentatively, D is TRBD1 (5 bases). The V end was cut by 4 bases, the J end by 0 bases, with 13 bases between. The CDR3 spans 15 residues. Germline V gene lookup returns CDR1 SEHNR and CDR2 FQNEAQ (reference sequence). The DNA for the CDR3 is TGTGCCAGCAGCTCACGGACAACTACCTCCTACGAGCAGTACTTC. Protein: CASSSRTTTSYEQYF.

The J gene is TRBJ2-3, the V gene TRBV5-1, with D hard to call. Germline CDR1 is SGHRS and CDR2 is YFSETQ. The CDR3 totals 17 residues. V lost 4 bases to trimming and J lost 0 bases, with 18 bases between them. CDR3: CASSPSIQSSSTDTQYF. The DNA for the CDR3 is TGCGCCAGCAGCCCCTCCATCCAGTCATCTAGCACAGATACGCAGTATTTT. Variable domain in full (rest from reference TRBV5-1 and TRBJ2-3): KAGVTQTPRYLIKTRGQQVTLSCSPISGHRSVSWYQQTPGQGLQFLFEYFSETQRNKGNFPGRFSGRQFSNSRSEMNVSTLELGDSALYLCASSPSIQSSSTDTQYFGPGTRLTVL.

The V call is TRBV28, the J call TRBJ2-1, with TRBD2 matching over 11 bases. V trimming: 6 bases; J trimming: 0 bases; junction bases outside the gene matches: 4. The germline gives CDR1 MDHEN, CDR2 SYDVKM. The CDR3 has 16 amino acids. The CDR3 coding sequence is TGTGCCAGCAGCCCTACTAGCGGGGGCTCCTACAATGAGCAGTTCTTC. It yields the protein CASSPTSGGSYNEQFF. Variable domain in full (rest from reference TRBV28 and TRBJ2-1): DVKVTQSSRYLVKRTGEKVFLECVQDMDHENMFWYRQDPGLGLRLIYFSYDVKMKEKGDIPEGYSVSREKKERFSLILESASTNQTSMYLCASSPTSGGSYNEQFFGPGTRLTVL.

The chain recombines TRBV4-3 with TRBJ2-2; maybe TRBD2 (5 bases). This CDR3 contains 15 residues. Deletions cut 1 base from V and 7 bases from J, with 13 bases between. CDR1 is LGHNA and CDR2 is YSLEER in the germline V gene. In DNA, the CDR3 is TGCGCCAGCAGCCAAGGTCTCGGGGTCGGCGGGGAGCTGTTTTTT. Translation: CASSQGLGVGGELFF.

The V call is TRBV5-1, the J call TRBJ2-5; D is possibly TRBD1 (6 bases). The germline V gene encodes CDR1 SGHRS and CDR2 YFSETQ. The CDR3 totals 14 residues. The germline V and J ends were trimmed by 1 base and 5 bases, with 12 bases remaining between them. The CDR3 nucleotides read TGCGCCAGCAGCTTGTCCACAGGGCCCGAGACCCAGTACTTC. Encoded protein: CASSLSTGPETQYF.

The rearrangement uses TRBV14 and TRBJ2-1; D not resolved. The germline V gene has CDR1 SGHDN and CDR2 FVKESK. V was pared by 1 base and J by 0 bases, with 13 bases between. The CDR3 is 17 residues long. CDR3: CASSQGWGISSYNEQFF. In DNA form, the CDR3 reads TGTGCCAGCAGCCAAGGCTGGGGAATCAGCTCCTACAATGAGCAGTTCTTC.

J is TRBJ1-4 and V is TRBV6-6; 9 bases fit TRBD1. The V and J ends lost 7 bases and 3 bases, in that order; junction bases with no gene match: 9. This CDR3 is 16 amino acids long. CDR1 and CDR2 (germline): MNHNY, SVGAGI (reference sequence). Written as DNA, the CDR3 is TGTGCCAGCACATCCCGGGACAGGGTCTCTAATGAAAAACTGTTTTTT. Protein product: CASTSRDRVSNEKLFF.

This rearrangement joins TRBV20-1 to TRBJ1-2, with D possibly TRBD1 on 6 matching bases. The CDR3 covers 11 residues. V was pared by 0 bases and J by 12 bases, with 11 bases between. Looked up from germline, CDR1 is DFQATT and CDR2 is SNEGSKA (reference sequence). The CDR3 region is CSAREGQWHTF. The CDR3 region has the DNA TGCAGTGCTAGAGAAGGACAGTGGCACACCTTC.

This clone was found once. The rearrangement links TRBV28 to TRBJ1-2, with D possibly being TRBD1 (5 bases). Germline loops: CDR1 MDHEN, CDR2 SYDVKM. Trimming pared 6 bases from V and 3 bases from J, leaving 11 bases between. The CDR3 loop spans 13 amino acids. DNA for the CDR3: TGTGCCAGCAGACCGGGACTTCACTATGGCTACACCTTC. It codes for CASRPGLHYGYTF.

The chain carries TRBV27 and TRBJ1-1, with D hard to call. V shed 7 bases and J shed 2 bases, with 20 bases lying between them. The CDR3 consists of 16 residues. CDR1 and CDR2 from the germline V gene are MNHEY and SMNVEV (reference sequence). The CDR3 DNA reads as TGTGCCAGCACTGGAGCCGCGGCGCAGGTCAACACTGAAGCTTTCTTT. As protein: CASTGAAAQVNTEAFF.

This clone was detected only a few times. V is TRBV19 and J is TRBJ1-1; D might be TRBD1 (6 bases). The CDR3 is 18 amino acids. V was shortened by 7 bases and J by 3 bases, with 27 bases between the two germline ends. Per the germline V gene, CDR1 is LNHDA and CDR2 is SQIVND (reference sequence). The CDR3 nucleotides read TGTGCCAGTAAGGCACAGGGAAGTTGGGGGAGATCGGACACTGAAGCTTTCTTT. This sequence encodes CASKAQGSWGRSDTEAFF.

The genes are TRBV7-3 and TRBJ1-3; 9 bases are shared with TRBD1. The germline CDR1 and CDR2 sequences are SGHTA and FQGTGA. With V trimmed by 4 bases and J by 7 bases, 2 bases remained unmatched. The CDR3 loop spans 13 amino acids. In DNA form, the CDR3 reads TGTGCCAGCAGCTCGGACAGGGGTAACACCATATATTTT. Translating it yields CASSSDRGNTIYF.

V is TRBV5-4 and J is TRBJ2-5, with 16 bases aligning to TRBD2. CDR1 is SGHNT and CDR2 is YYREEE in the germline V gene (reference sequence). The CDR3 is 18 residues long. Trimming removed 4 bases from V and 5 bases from J; junction bases left unmatched: 11. The DNA for the CDR3 is TGTGCCAGCAGCGGACCGGGACTAGCGGGAGGGCCGAGGGAGACCCAGTACTTC. It specifies CASSGPGLAGGPRETQYF. The full variable domain, completed using reference TRBV5-4 and TRBJ2-5, is ETGVTQSPTHLIKTRGQQVTLRCSSQSGHNTVSWYQQALGQGPQFIFQYYREEENGRGNFPPRFSGLQFPNYSSELNVNALELDDSALYLCASSGPGLAGGPRETQYFGPGTRLLVL.

The chain combines TRBV2 with TRBJ2-5; 8 bases align to TRBD2. Germline assignment: CDR1 SNHLY and CDR2 FYNNEI. Trimming at V came to 4 bases and at J to 2 bases, leaving 3 bases not matched to a gene. The CDR3 consists of 14 residues. In DNA form, the CDR3 reads TGTGCCAGCAGTGCAGGACTAGCTCAAGAGACCCAGTACTTC. Protein: CASSAGLAQETQYF. Full variable domain (rest looked up from reference TRBV2 and TRBJ2-5): EPEVTQTPSHQVTQMGQEVILRCVPISNHLYFYWYRQILGQKVEFLVSFYNNEISEKSEIFDDQFSVERPDGSNFTLKIRSTKLEDSAMYFCASSAGLAQETQYFGPGTRLLVL.